The 27 T cell receptor beta chains below all came from one sample that was sequenced in a study of cytomegalovirus exposure and HLA in healthy donors. The PCR contained 60 Vbeta and 13 Jbeta primers. The protocol was immunoSEQ multiplex PCR, while the TCRdb copy is restricted to in-frame clones and leaves out a portion. The table has about 98,000 clones, around 75% seen once. Source material: PBMCs. All receptors come from a man in his late teens or twenties in good health and CMV-seropositive.

The V and J genes are TRBV11-2 and TRBJ1-4; tentative D call: TRBD1 (5 bases). V dropped 5 bases and J dropped 7 bases, with 17 bases sitting between them. Per the germline V gene, CDR1 is SGHAT and CDR2 is FQNNGV. The CDR3 runs 15 residues. The CDR3 loop is CASSKSGRVGEKLFF. CDR3 sequence (DNA): TGTGCCAGCAGCAAATCAGGCAGGGTTGGTGAAAAACTGTTTTTT.

With respect to this clone: One junction end does not reproduce the germline sequence, and a read error may be involved. This chain uses TRBV10-1 with TRBJ1-6; D is undetermined. From germline, CDR1 is WNHNN and CDR2 SYGVQD (reference sequence). The CDR3 consists of 13 residues. The CDR3 DNA follows: TGCGCCAGCAGTCCGGTAATTAATCCACCCCTCCACTTT. This gives the protein CASSPVINPPLHF.

This clone was observed a few times. The rearrangement links TRBV5-4 to TRBJ2-6; 8 bases are shared with TRBD1. CDR1 SGHNT and CDR2 YYREEE come from the germline V gene (reference sequence). The CDR3 totals 18 residues. Trimming at V came to 0 bases and at J to 1 base, leaving 6 bases not matched to a gene. The CDR3 here is CASSLGDRSGSGANVLTF. CDR3 DNA sequence: TGTGCCAGCAGCTTGGGGGACAGGTCCGGGTCTGGGGCCAACGTCCTGACTTTC. Combining the CDR3 with reference TRBV5-4 and TRBJ2-6 gives the whole variable domain ETGVTQSPTHLIKTRGQQVTLRCSSQSGHNTVSWYQQALGQGPQFIFQYYREEENGRGNFPPRFSGLQFPNYSSELNVNALELDDSALYLCASSLGDRSGSGANVLTFGAGSRLTVL.

This clone occurred once. The chain has TRBV10-2 and TRBJ2-5; D gene ambiguous. The CDR3 length is 12 residues. CDR1 and CDR2 from the germline V gene are WSHSY and SAAADI. The ends were cut back, 2 bases at V and 5 bases at J, with 6 bases in the middle. The CDR3 nucleotides are TGCGCCAGCAGTGAGATAGTGGAGACCCAGTACTTC. It codes for CASSEIVETQYF.

This chain uses TRBV9 with TRBJ2-5, with D possibly matching TRBD2 (6 bases). The CDR3 length is 14 residues. V was cut by 3 bases and J by 1 base, with 10 bases left in between. From germline, CDR1 is SGDLS and CDR2 YYNGEE. The CDR3 is CASSGAGSQETQYF. DNA of the CDR3: TGTGCCAGCAGCGGCGCGGGGTCCCAAGAGACCCAGTACTTC.

The chain carries TRBV4-2 and TRBJ1-1; 8 bases are a match to TRBD1. This CDR3 has 18 residues. The germline gives CDR1 LGHNA, CDR2 YNFKEQ. V shed 1 base, J shed 2 bases, and the junction held 12 bases outside the gene matches. The CDR3 DNA reads as TGTGCCAGCAGCCAAGCAACCGTTACCGGGACAGGAAACACTGAAGCTTTCTTT. It translates to CASSQATVTGTGNTEAFF.

This rearrangement joins TRBV6-1 to TRBJ2-7; 8 positions match TRBD1. The CDR3 is made up of 13 amino acids. The V gene's germline CDR1 is MNHNS and CDR2 SASEGT. V dropped 3 bases and J dropped 2; count of bases not matched to a gene: 0. The CDR3 region is CASSDRGPYEQYF. In nucleotides, the CDR3 is TGTGCCAGCAGTGACAGGGGGCCCTACGAGCAGTACTTC.

The rearrangement links TRBV7-2 to TRBJ2-5, with 10 positions matching TRBD2. The CDR3 loop spans 16 amino acids. Germline values: CDR1 SGHTA, CDR2 FQGNSA. After removal of 4 bases from V and 3 bases from J, the junction contained 8 bases not matched to a gene. The CDR3 spells CASSSTSGPRKETQYF. The CDR3 DNA sequence: TGTGCCAGCAGCTCGACTAGCGGGCCTAGGAAAGAGACCCAGTACTTC.

This chain's CDR3 is CASSPGLSGEEQYF. The CDR3 bases are TGTGCCAGCAGCCCTGGACTAAGTGGTGAGGAGCAGTACTTC. V usage is TRBV5-4 and J usage is TRBJ2-7; D may be TRBD2 (6 bases). V lost 4 bases and J lost 7, with 18 bases in between. The CDR3 contains 14 residues. Germline CDR1 SGHNT, CDR2 YYREEE (reference sequence).

This sequence joins TRBV9 and TRBJ1-2, with no clear D. The CDR3 is 14 residues long. V lost 0 bases and J lost 6, with 12 bases in between. Germline loops: CDR1 SGDLS, CDR2 YYNGEE. The CDR3 DNA sequence: TGTGCCAGCAGCGTAGGACAAGGGAGAAATGGCTACACCTTC. Translating gives CASSVGQGRNGYTF.

The J gene is TRBJ1-6, the V gene TRBV30, with 7 nucleotides matching TRBD1. The germline V gene has CDR1 GTSNPN and CDR2 SVGIG (reference sequence). The trim removed 2 bases at V and 7 bases at J, leaving 5 bases unmatched. CDR3 length: 14 residues. CDR3 amino acids: CAWSKTGYNSPLHF. The CDR3 DNA reads TGTGCCTGGAGTAAGACAGGGTACAATTCACCCCTCCACTTT.

This sequence joins TRBV7-7 and TRBJ1-6; D remains ambiguous. Trimming removed 1 base from V and 7 bases from J, with 5 bases in between. This CDR3 comprises 13 residues. The germline V gene encodes CDR1 SSHAT and CDR2 FNYEAQ (reference sequence). The CDR3 coding sequence is TGTGCCAGCAGCTTAGAACAGAATTCACCCCTCCACTTT. Protein sequence: CASSLEQNSPLHF.

V and J are TRBV7-8 and TRBJ2-2; the match to TRBD1 covers 9 bases. Germline values: CDR1 SGHVS, CDR2 FQNEAQ. The CDR3 has 16 amino acids. V lost 5 bases, J lost 1 base, and 5 bases stayed unmatched. Here the CDR3 DNA reads TGTGCCAGCAGCAGTCGACAGGGGGAGAACACCGGGGAGCTGTTTTTT. It translates to CASSSRQGENTGELFF. Full variable domain (outside the CDR3, taken from reference TRBV7-8 and TRBJ2-2): GAGVSQSPRYKVAKRGQDVALRCDPISGHVSLFWYQQALGQGPEFLTYFQNEAQLDKSGLPSDRFFAERPEGSVSTLKIQRTQQEDSAVYLCASSSRQGENTGELFFGEGSRLTVL.

Turning to this clone: The sample contains more than one DNA sequence encoding this CDR3. V is TRBV5-4 and J is TRBJ1-1; 7 bases agree with TRBD1. V shed 4 bases, J shed 0 bases, and the junction held 3 bases outside the gene matches. Per the germline V gene, CDR1 is SGHNT and CDR2 is YYREEE (reference sequence). The CDR3 length is 14 residues. The DNA for the CDR3 is TGTGCCAGCAGCCCGGGACAGATGAACACTGAAGCTTTCTTT. Its protein is CASSPGQMNTEAFF.

The V and J genes are TRBV10-3 and TRBJ2-1; 11 bases fit TRBD2. CDR1 is ENHRY, CDR2 SYGVKD, per germline. The CDR3 is 17 residues long. V was clipped by 0 bases and J by 5 bases; unmatched bases: 6. DNA of the CDR3: TGTGCCATCAGTGAGTCATTTAGCGGGGGGGGAAACAATGAGCAGTTCTTC. Its protein product is CAISESFSGGGNNEQFF.

The chain employs TRBV5-4 and TRBJ2-1, with 7 positions matching TRBD1. The germline gives CDR1 SGHNT, CDR2 YYREEE (reference sequence). This CDR3 comprises 16 residues. V gave up 0 bases and J gave up 1 base; unmatched junction bases: 4. CDR3 sequence: CASSLGDSGSYNEQFF. CDR3 bases: TGTGCCAGCAGCTTGGGGGACAGCGGTTCCTACAATGAGCAGTTCTTC. The full variable domain, its missing parts supplied by reference TRBV5-4 and TRBJ2-1, is ETGVTQSPTHLIKTRGQQVTLRCSSQSGHNTVSWYQQALGQGPQFIFQYYREEENGRGNFPPRFSGLQFPNYSSELNVNALELDDSALYLCASSLGDSGSYNEQFFGPGTRLTVL.

This clone is a singleton in its sample. The rearrangement uses TRBV12-5 and TRBJ1-1; the match to TRBD1 covers 9 bases. The CDR3 runs to 15 residues. V dropped 6 bases and J dropped 0; count of bases not matched to a gene: 5. Per the germline V gene, CDR1 is LGHNT and CDR2 is FRNRAP. The CDR3 loop reads CASGGGTGMNTEAFF. CDR3 nucleotides: TGTGCTAGTGGGGGGGGGACAGGGATGAACACTGAAGCTTTCTTT.

CDR3: CASSQTQGQRDDSGANVLTF. Here the CDR3 DNA reads TGCGCCAGCAGCCAAACCCAAGGACAGCGGGATGACTCTGGGGCCAACGTCCTGACTTTC. J is TRBJ2-6 and V is TRBV5-1, with D possibly TRBD2 on 7 matching bases. This CDR3 has 20 amino acids. Germline assignment: CDR1 SGHRS and CDR2 YFSETQ. The germline V and J ends were trimmed by 4 bases and 0 bases, with 23 bases remaining between them.

CDR3 sequence reads: CASSPKANRGWGEAFF. Here the CDR3 DNA reads TGTGCCAGCAGCCCCAAGGCCAACAGGGGTTGGGGAGAAGCTTTCTTT. V usage is TRBV11-2 and J usage is TRBJ1-1, with 7 bases aligning to TRBD1. Germline V gene lookup returns CDR1 SGHAT and CDR2 FQNNGV. V trimming: 5 bases; J trimming: 8 bases; junction bases outside the gene matches: 17. This CDR3 comprises 16 residues.

The gene calls are TRBV6-5 and TRBJ2-2; D is possibly TRBD1 (5 bases). In germline, CDR1 is MNHEY, CDR2 SVGAGI. The CDR3 totals 15 residues. The V end lost 4 bases, the J end lost 5 bases, and 14 bases lay between the germline ends. In DNA, the CDR3 is TGTGCCAGCAGTTCAGACACCAGGGAAACCGGGGAGCTGTTTTTT. Translation: CASSSDTRETGELFF.

The chain recombines TRBV28 with TRBJ1-5; D might be TRBD1 (6 bases). CDR3 length: 15 amino acids. The germline V and J ends were trimmed by 6 bases and 5 bases, with 17 bases remaining between them. Germline V gene sequence: CDR1 MDHEN, CDR2 SYDVKM. Written as DNA, the CDR3 is TGTGCCAGCAGGACTCGGGGCAGGGGTGATCAGCCCCAGCATTTT. Translating gives CASRTRGRGDQPQHF.

The chain joins TRBV5-1 to TRBJ2-3, with D maybe TRBD2 (7 bases). CDR1 is SGHRS and CDR2 is YFSETQ in the germline V gene. Trimming stripped 4 bases from V and 1 base from J, with 10 bases between. The CDR3 is 14 residues long. This chain's CDR3 is CASSRGAGTDTQYF. CDR3 bases: TGCGCCAGCAGCCGGGGGGCGGGCACAGATACGCAGTATTTT.

The chain joins TRBV5-1 to TRBJ2-7; possible D gene TRBD2, 5 bases. The germline V gene has CDR1 SGHRS and CDR2 YFSETQ. The CDR3 covers 16 residues. The ends were cut back, 4 bases at V and 3 bases at J, with 20 bases in the middle. CDR3 protein: CASSLLPGSGYYEQYF. The DNA of the CDR3 is TGCGCCAGCAGCCTACTACCGGGGAGTGGCTACTACGAGCAGTACTTC.

The genes are TRBV5-1 and TRBJ2-2, with TRBD1 identical over 11 bases. J lost 5 bases, V lost 7 bases, and 7 bases had no gene match. In germline, CDR1 is SGHRS, CDR2 YFSETQ. The CDR3 covers 15 residues. DNA of the CDR3: TGCGCCAGCCTCGGAGGACAGGGGGCGACCGGGGAGCTGTTTTTT. It specifies CASLGGQGATGELFF.

The chain is built from TRBV2 and TRBJ1-6; 7 bases are a match to TRBD1. The CDR3 is 17 residues long. V was pared by 11 bases and J by 3 bases, with 16 bases of the junction left unmatched. The germline gives CDR1 SNHLY, CDR2 FYNNEI. The CDR3 DNA reads TGTGCCGTCGGAGGGGGCCCCAACGAACTCTATAATTCACCCCTCCACTTT. This gives the protein CAVGGGPNELYNSPLHF.

Only a few counts were recorded for this clone. J is TRBJ1-1 and V is TRBV6-1; 7 positions match TRBD1. Germline loops: CDR1 MNHNS, CDR2 SASEGT. J was trimmed by 1 base and V by 5 bases; bases with no gene match: 4. The CDR3 loop spans 14 amino acids. CDR3 in DNA: TGTGCCAGCAGTATAGGACAGGAGAACACTGAAGCTTTCTTT. This translates into CASSIGQENTEAFF.

The chain couples TRBV9 to TRBJ1-1, with 8 bases aligning to TRBD1. The CDR3 extends over 14 amino acids. Unmatched junction bases numbered 4, after V lost 3 bases and J lost 3 bases. CDR1 and CDR2 (germline): SGDLS, YYNGEE. CDR3 coding DNA: TGTGCCAGCAGCGCCGGACAGGGCTACACTGAAGCTTTCTTT. Protein product: CASSAGQGYTEAFF.